Described below is a single TCR beta chain sequence and its context. The antigen is not known. The entry originates in a study of cytomegalovirus exposure and HLA in healthy donors. Findings and limits, study-wide: A later analysis linked a missense variant in DCLRE1C to the trimming of TCR beta V and J genes. According to the study, some 160 TCR beta chains were cytomegalovirus-associated.

The donors, nominally healthy at sampling, likely had unrecorded immune exposures. The PCR ran on 60 Vbeta and 13 Jbeta primers. Only in-frame clones appear in the TCRdb table, and some are missing; sequencing was by immunoSEQ multiplex PCR. The repertoire holds about 160,000 clones, with about four fifths as singletons. CDR3 length: 15 amino acids. V shed 7 bases, J shed 6 bases, and the junction held 13 bases outside the gene matches. The V gene's germline CDR1 is LNHDA and CDR2 SQIVND (reference sequence). This TCR came from a male donor in good health and CMV-seropositive. Sequenced material: PBMCs. This chain links TRBV19 with TRBJ1-1, with 8 bases that match TRBD1. The CDR3 spells CASTILLQGASEAFF. The CDR3 DNA sequence: TGTGCCAGTACCATCCTCCTTCAGGGGGCGTCTGAAGCTTTCTTT.